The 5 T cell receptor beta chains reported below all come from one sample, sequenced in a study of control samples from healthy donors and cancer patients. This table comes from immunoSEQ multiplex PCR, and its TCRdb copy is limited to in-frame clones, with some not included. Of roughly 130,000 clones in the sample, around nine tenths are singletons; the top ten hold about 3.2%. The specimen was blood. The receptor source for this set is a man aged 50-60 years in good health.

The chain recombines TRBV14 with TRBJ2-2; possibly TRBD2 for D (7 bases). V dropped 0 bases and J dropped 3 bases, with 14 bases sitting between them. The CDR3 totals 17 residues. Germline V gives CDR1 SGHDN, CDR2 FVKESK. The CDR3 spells CASSQDWGGGYTGELFF. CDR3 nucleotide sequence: TGTGCCAGCAGCCAAGACTGGGGGGGCGGCTACACCGGGGAGCTGTTTTTT.

The CDR3 region has the DNA TGTGCCAGTAGTAGGGGAGGAATTCTCGATGAGCAGTTCTTC. Amino acid sequence: CASSRGGILDEQFF. The chain has TRBV19 and TRBJ2-1, with D tentatively TRBD2 (6 bases). This CDR3 contains 14 residues. Trimming stripped 4 bases from V and 8 bases from J, with 15 bases between. Germline loops: CDR1 LNHDA, CDR2 SQIVND (reference sequence).

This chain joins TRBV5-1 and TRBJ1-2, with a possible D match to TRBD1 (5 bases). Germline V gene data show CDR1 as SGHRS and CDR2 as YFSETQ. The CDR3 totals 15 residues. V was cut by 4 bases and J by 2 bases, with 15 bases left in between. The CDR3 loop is CASSGPAAGNYGYTF. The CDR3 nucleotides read TGCGCCAGCAGCGGGCCGGCTGCAGGGAACTATGGCTACACCTTC.

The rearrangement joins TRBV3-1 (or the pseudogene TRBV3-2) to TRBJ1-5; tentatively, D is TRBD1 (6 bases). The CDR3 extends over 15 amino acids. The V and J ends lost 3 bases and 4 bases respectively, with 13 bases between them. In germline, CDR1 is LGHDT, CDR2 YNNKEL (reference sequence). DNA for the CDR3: TGTGCCAGCAGCCACAGTGACAGGCAAAATCAGCCCCAGCATTTT. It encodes CASSHSDRQNQPQHF.

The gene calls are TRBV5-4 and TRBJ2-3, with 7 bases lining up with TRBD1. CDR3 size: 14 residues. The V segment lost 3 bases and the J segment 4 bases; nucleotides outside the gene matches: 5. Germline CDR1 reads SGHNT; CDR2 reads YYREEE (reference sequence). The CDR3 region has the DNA TGTGCCAGCAGCTCTCAGGGGGTGTCAGATACGCAGTATTTT. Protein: CASSSQGVSDTQYF.